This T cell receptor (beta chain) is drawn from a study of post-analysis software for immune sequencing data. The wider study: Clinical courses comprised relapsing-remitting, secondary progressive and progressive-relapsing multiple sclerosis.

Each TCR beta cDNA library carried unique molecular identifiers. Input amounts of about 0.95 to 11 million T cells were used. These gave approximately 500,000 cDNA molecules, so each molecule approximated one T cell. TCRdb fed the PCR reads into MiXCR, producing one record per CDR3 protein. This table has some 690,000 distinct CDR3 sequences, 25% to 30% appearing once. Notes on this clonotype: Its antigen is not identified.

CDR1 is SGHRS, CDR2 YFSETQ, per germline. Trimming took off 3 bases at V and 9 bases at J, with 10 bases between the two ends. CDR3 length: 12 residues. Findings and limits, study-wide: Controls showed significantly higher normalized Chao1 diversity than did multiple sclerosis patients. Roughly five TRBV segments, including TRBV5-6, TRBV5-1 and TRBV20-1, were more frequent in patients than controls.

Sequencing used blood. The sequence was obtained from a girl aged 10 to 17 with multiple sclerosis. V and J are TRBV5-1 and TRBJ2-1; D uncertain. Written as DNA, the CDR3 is TGCGCCAGCAGCTCAAATCTGGGTGAGCAGTTCTTC. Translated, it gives CASSSNLGEQFF.